This record concerns one TCR beta chain sequence. What antigen it recognizes has not been identified. No much larger clone exists at a distance of one base, and base qualities are not known. V and J lose 4 bases and 5 bases, and a span of 20 bases separates them. Reading the germline V gene gives CDR1 LGHNA and CDR2 YNFKEQ. The CDR3 runs 16 amino acids, cysteine and phenylalanine included. Only the CDR3 region is kept as DNA, spanning 48 bases read in frame from base 1. The data belong to a study of control samples from healthy donors and cancer patients (dated by TCRdb to the early 2020s). The protocol used for the library was the immunoSEQ multiplex PCR assay. Entries here come from immuneACCESS through TCRdb and include only in-frame sequences with V and J called. Some clones fail to appear in such tables; in the studies checked, an unresolved V gene covers under half of the shortfall, and the cause of the remainder is unknown. A total of approximately 150,000 clones appear in this sample, roughly 94% of them only once. The leading ten clones occupy about an eighth of the sample.

Material for sequencing was blood. The origin of this receptor is a man in his forties in good health. Recombination linked TRBV4-2 to TRBJ2-5, with the D gene not clear enough to name. The DNA sequence is TGTGCCAGCAGCCTTATCCGTGGACCCGAAGGCGAGACCCAGTACTTC. The resulting protein is CASSLIRGPEGETQYF.